This T cell receptor beta chain was obtained from a study of T cell responses to AZD1222 COVID-19 vaccine. Findings and caveats of the study: Among those given AZD1222, only six were seropositive at baseline. Among the donors, most were white British and more were female, and clonal diversity was possibly underestimated.

In its sample, this clone was seen once. Its antigen is still unknown. Assay: immunoSEQ multiplex PCR; the TCRdb copy retains only in-frame clones and omits some. The sample lists approximately 110,000 clones, 70% to 90% occurring once. The input for sequencing was peripheral blood, taken on day 0 of AZD1222 vaccination. The clonotype was recovered from an adult in good health.

This CDR3 is CASSRDVNTEAFF. CDR3 DNA sequence: TGTGCCAGCAGCCGTGACGTGAACACTGAAGCTTTCTTT. V is TRBV9 and J is TRBJ1-1; D is ambiguous. V gave up 4 bases and J gave up 0 bases, with 7 bases separating them. The V gene's germline CDR1 is SGDLS and CDR2 YYNGEE. The CDR3 has 13 residues.